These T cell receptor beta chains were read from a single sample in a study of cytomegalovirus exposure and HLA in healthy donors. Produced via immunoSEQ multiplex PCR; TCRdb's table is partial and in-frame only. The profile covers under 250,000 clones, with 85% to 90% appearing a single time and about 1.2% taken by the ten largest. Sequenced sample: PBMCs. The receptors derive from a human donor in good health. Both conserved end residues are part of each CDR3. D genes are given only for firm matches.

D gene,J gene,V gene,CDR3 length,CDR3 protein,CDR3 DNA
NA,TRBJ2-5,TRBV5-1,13,CASSLAGGETQYF,TGCGCCAGCAGCTTAGCAGGAGGAGAGACCCAGTACTTC
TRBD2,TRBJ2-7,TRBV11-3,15,CASSSGLAESYEQYF,TGTGCCAGCAGCTCAGGACTAGCGGAGTCCTACGAGCAGTACTTC
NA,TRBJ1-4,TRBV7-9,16,CASSFEKFATNEKLFF,TGTGCCAGCAGTTTCGAGAAGTTTGCAACTAATGAAAAACTGTTTTTT
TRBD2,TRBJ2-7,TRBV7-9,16,CASSLGSGASSYEQYF,TGTGCCAGCAGCTTAGGTAGCGGGGCGAGCTCCTACGAGCAGTACTTC
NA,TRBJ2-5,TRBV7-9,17,CASSFPHRQAEQETQYF,TGTGCCAGCAGCTTCCCCCATCGACAGGCAGAGCAAGAGACCCAGTACTTC
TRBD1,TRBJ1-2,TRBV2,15,CASKQQGTANYGYTF,TGTGCCAGCAAGCAACAGGGGACGGCTAACTATGGCTACACCTTC
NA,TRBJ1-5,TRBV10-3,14,CAISDSRDNQPQHF,TGTGCCATCAGTGACAGCCGGGACAATCAGCCCCAGCATTTT
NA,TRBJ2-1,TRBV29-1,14,CSAIGEVVYNEQFF,TGCAGCGCTATCGGGGAAGTAGTCTACAATGAGCAGTTCTTC
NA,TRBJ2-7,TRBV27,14,CASSRGGSSYEQYF,TGTGCCAGCAGTCGTGGCGGAAGCTCCTACGAGCAGTACTTC
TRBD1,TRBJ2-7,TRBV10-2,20,CASSEGLQGAILALSYEQYF,TGCGCCAGCAGTGAGGGGTTACAGGGGGCGATACTAGCACTCTCCTACGAGCAGTACTTC
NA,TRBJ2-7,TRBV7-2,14,CASSLGPGAYEQYF,TGTGCCAGCAGCTTAGGTCCGGGGGCCTACGAGCAGTACTTC
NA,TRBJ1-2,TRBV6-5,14,CASGTLQKLYGYTF,TGTGCCAGCGGTACATTACAGAAGCTTTATGGCTACACCTTC